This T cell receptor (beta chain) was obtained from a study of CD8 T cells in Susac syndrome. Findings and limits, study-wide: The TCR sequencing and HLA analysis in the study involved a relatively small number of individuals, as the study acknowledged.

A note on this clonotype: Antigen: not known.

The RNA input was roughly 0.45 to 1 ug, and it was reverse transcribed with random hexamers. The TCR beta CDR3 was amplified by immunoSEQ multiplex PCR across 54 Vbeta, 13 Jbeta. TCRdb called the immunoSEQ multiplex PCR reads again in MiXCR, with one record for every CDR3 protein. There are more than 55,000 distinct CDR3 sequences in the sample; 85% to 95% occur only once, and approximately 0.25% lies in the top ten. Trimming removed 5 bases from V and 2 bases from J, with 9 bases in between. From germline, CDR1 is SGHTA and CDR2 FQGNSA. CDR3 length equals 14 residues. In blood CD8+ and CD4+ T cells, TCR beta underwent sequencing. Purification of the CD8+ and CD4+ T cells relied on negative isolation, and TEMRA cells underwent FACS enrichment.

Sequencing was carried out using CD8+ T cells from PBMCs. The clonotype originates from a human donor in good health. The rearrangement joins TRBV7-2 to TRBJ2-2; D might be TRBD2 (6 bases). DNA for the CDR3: TGTGCCAGCAGCCGGACTACCAACACCGGGGAGCTGTTTTTT. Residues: CASSRTTNTGELFF.